Each of the 2 T cell receptor beta chains below was sequenced from the same sample in a study of T cells in Graves' hyperthyroidism and ophthalmopathy. It was RNA transcripts that yielded the amplified TCR beta CDR3 regions. HTBI primers were the set used in a first-round RT-PCR of the TCR CDR3. TCRdb passed the multiplex PCR reads through MiXCR, listing each CDR3 protein once. The sample lists around 290,000 distinct CDR3 sequences; roughly 14% were seen once. The sequencing sample was made of blood. The source of these receptors is a woman aged 30 to 39 with Graves' hyperthyroidism that later progressed to Graves' ophthalmopathy.

This clonotype has only a few counts. The J gene is TRBJ2-2, the V gene TRBV4-2; a possible D gene is TRBD2 (6 bases). The CDR3 is 18 amino acids. Trimming took 0 bases from V and 7 from J, leaving 21 bases between them. Germline CDR1 LGHNA, CDR2 YNFKEQ. The CDR3 is CASSQEGMGEDLSGELFF. For the CDR3, the DNA is TGTGCCAGCAGCCAAGAAGGGATGGGGGAGGACTTGAGCGGGGAGCTGTTTTTT.

This clonotype was recorded many times. V and J are TRBV7-2 and TRBJ2-7; 10 positions match TRBD1. The V and J ends lost 5 bases and 6 bases, in that order; junction bases with no gene match: 10. The CDR3 spans 15 residues. The V gene's germline CDR1 is SGHTA and CDR2 FQGNSA. CDR3 in DNA: TGTGCCAGCAGCGCCGAGGAGGGACAGGGGTTCGAGCAGTACTTC. It yields the protein CASSAEEGQGFEQYF.